This is a list of T cell receptor beta chains from one sample in a study of human T cells and chemical hapten exposure. Using its own MiXCR run on the RACE reads, TCRdb lists one record per CDR3 protein. The data show some 200,000 distinct CDR3 sequences, under 35% seen once. Sample: whole blood, taken in connection with sensitization to the hapten diphenylcyclopropenone (DPC). These receptors all come from a woman aged 25 to 39 with alopecia areata. Some clones in this sample may be carry-over from other donors' samples. Both conserved end residues are part of each CDR3. A D gene is named only where the DNA matches it firmly. Where a row states a size, it is once, few, many or the class of an expanded clone; other rows omit it.

V gene	clone size	D gene	J gene	CDR3 protein	CDR3 DNA
TRBV18	NA	TRBD1	TRBJ2-5	CASQPTGVSSETQYF	TGTGCCAGCCAACCGACAGGGGTCTCTTCAGAGACCCAGTACTTC
TRBV7-9	NA	NA	TRBJ2-2	CASSLDLNTGELFF	TGTGCCAGCAGCTTAGACTTAAACACCGGGGAGCTGTTTTTT
TRBV12-3/TRBV12-4	few	NA	TRBJ1-6	CASSFQENSPLHF	TGTGCCAGCAGTTTTCAGGAGAATTCACCCCTCCACTTT
TRBV18	few	NA	TRBJ1-3	CASSPFGADSGNTIYF	TGTGCCAGCTCACCATTCGGGGCCGACTCTGGAAACACCATATATTTT
TRBV20-1	few	NA	TRBJ1-4	CSAAPVGGIEGEKLFF	TGCAGTGCTGCCCCAGTCGGGGGGATCGAGGGGGAAAAACTGTTTTTT
TRBV7-2	NA	TRBD2	TRBJ2-5	CASSLVDSGGGETQYF	TGTGCCAGCAGCTTAGTAGATTCTGGGGGGGGGGAGACCCAGTACTTC
TRBV5-1	NA	NA	TRBJ1-4	CASSREGWEKLFF	TGCGCCAGCAGCCGGGAAGGGTGGGAAAAACTGTTTTTT
TRBV7-2	NA	NA	TRBJ2-7	CASSAYPGLAYEQYF	TGTGCCAGCAGCGCCTATCCGGGACTCGCCTACGAGCAGTACTTC
TRBV28	NA	NA	TRBJ2-1	CASSFFLEESYNEQFF	TGTGCCAGCAGTTTTTTTTTAGAGGAAAGCTACAATGAGCAGTTCTTC
TRBV5-1	NA	NA	TRBJ2-7	CASSSWGEQQYF	TGCGCCAGCAGCTCTTGGGGGGAGCAGCAGTACTTC
TRBV7-9	NA	TRBD1	TRBJ2-7	CASSLVLGGRDEQYF	TGTGCCAGCAGCTTAGTGCTAGGGGGCCGGGACGAGCAGTACTTC
TRBV10-2	few	NA	TRBJ2-5	CASSAVIVETQYF	TGCGCCAGCAGTGCAGTCATCGTAGAGACCCAGTACTTC
TRBV28	NA	NA	TRBJ2-3	CASSLLNPTDTQYF	TGTGCCAGCAGTTTACTGAACCCTACAGATACGCAGTATTTT
TRBV14	NA	NA	TRBJ2-2	CASSRQNTGELFF	TGTGCCAGCAGCCGGCAGAACACCGGGGAGCTGTTTTTT
TRBV20-1	NA	NA	TRBJ2-1	CSARLASSYNEQFF	TGCAGTGCTAGACTGGCGAGCTCCTACAATGAGCAGTTCTTC
TRBV28	few	NA	TRBJ1-1	CASSLASGAYTEAFF	TGTGCCAGCAGTTTAGCCTCCGGGGCGTACACTGAAGCTTTCTTT
TRBV3-1	NA	NA	TRBJ2-4	CASSLNIPGGKNIQYF	TGTGCCAGCAGCCTTAATATACCCGGGGGAAAAAACATTCAGTACTTC
TRBV27	many	NA	TRBJ2-3	CASRRDGSTDTQYF	TGTGCCAGCAGACGGGACGGCAGCACAGATACGCAGTATTTT
TRBV6-2/TRBV6-3	once	NA	TRBJ2-7	CASSYMGRTYEQYF	TGTGCCAGCAGTTACATGGGCAGAACCTACGAGCAGTACTTC
TRBV3-1	many	NA	TRBJ1-1	CASSQLGGTEAFF	TGTGCCAGCAGCCAACTAGGGGGCACTGAAGCTTTCTTT